Listed below are T cell receptor beta chains from one sample, sequenced in a study of T-cell memory formation after mild COVID-19. From the 5' RACE reads, TCRdb called clonotypes with MiXCR, one entry per CDR3 protein. Of about 140,000 distinct CDR3 sequences listed, roughly 13% are singletons. The source material was PBMCs or a T cell subset sorted from them (not recorded which). Receptor source: an adult woman who had mild COVID-19 (a few samples of this study predate the infection). Cell type and time point are not known. Both conserved end residues are part of each CDR3. The order of the fields is V gene, J gene, clone size, D gene, CDR3 DNA, CDR3 protein. D genes are given only for firm matches. Size tells how often a clone was seen (once, few, many) or the class of an expanded clone, and some rows leave it out.

V: TRBV11-2; J: TRBJ2-7; size: few; D: TRBD2; DNA: TGTGCCAGCAGCTTAGGAGCGGGAGGACAATACGAGCAGTACTTC; CDR3: CASSLGAGGQYEQYF
V: TRBV29-1; J: TRBJ2-1; size: few; D: -; DNA: TGCAGCGTTGCCAGGAGCTCCTACAATGAGCAGTTCTTC; CDR3: CSVARSSYNEQFF
V: TRBV7-2; J: TRBJ1-3; size: -; D: TRBD1; DNA: TGTGCCAGCAGCTCGGACAGGCCTATCTCTGGAAACACCATATATTTT; CDR3: CASSSDRPISGNTIYF
V: TRBV7-9; J: TRBJ2-1; size: -; D: -; DNA: TGTGCCAGCAGATTAGATACGGGTGAGCAGTTCTTC; CDR3: CASRLDTGEQFF
V: TRBV6-2/TRBV6-3; J: TRBJ1-2; size: few; D: TRBD1; DNA: TGTGCCAGCAGCCAGACAGGGTCCGATGGCTACACCTTC; CDR3: CASSQTGSDGYTF
V: TRBV9; J: TRBJ2-7; size: -; D: -; DNA: TGTGCCAGCAGCGTAGTAGGCGACTCGGGGGAGCAGTACTTC; CDR3: CASSVVGDSGEQYF
V: TRBV4-2; J: TRBJ2-7; size: -; D: -; DNA: TGTGCCAGCAGCCAAGAGAGGGGGAGCCCCTACGAGCAGTACTTC; CDR3: CASSQERGSPYEQYF
V: TRBV7-2; J: TRBJ2-5; size: few; D: TRBD1; DNA: TGTGCCAGCAGCTCTGATATTGACAGGGAAGAGACCCAGTACTTC; CDR3: CASSSDIDREETQYF
V: TRBV6-2/TRBV6-3; J: TRBJ2-5; size: few; D: -; DNA: TGTGCCAGCAGTTACGGGGTGAATTTGGGAGAGACCCAGTACTTC; CDR3: CASSYGVNLGETQYF
V: TRBV7-9; J: TRBJ2-7; size: few; D: TRBD1; DNA: TGTGCCAGCAGCTCGACTATGGGACAGGGTGCCTACGAGCAGTACTTC; CDR3: CASSSTMGQGAYEQYF
V: TRBV15; J: TRBJ2-5; size: few; D: -; DNA: TGTGCCACCAGCCCACACCGGGGGTCCGGGGCCCAGTACTTC; CDR3: CATSPHRGSGAQYF
V: TRBV20-1; J: TRBJ2-7; size: -; D: -; DNA: TGCAGTGCTAGTGTCGACAACTTCTACGAGCAGTACTTC; CDR3: CSASVDNFYEQYF
V: TRBV19; J: TRBJ2-5; size: -; D: -; DNA: TGTGCCAGTAGTTTTTTGGAACAAGAGACCCAGTACTTC; CDR3: CASSFLEQETQYF
V: TRBV12-3/TRBV12-4; J: TRBJ2-2; size: -; D: TRBD2; DNA: TGTGCCAGCAGTTTAAGCGGGGGGCTAGACACCGGGGAGCTGTTTTTT; CDR3: CASSLSGGLDTGELFF
V: TRBV12-3/TRBV12-4; J: TRBJ2-1; size: few; D: TRBD1; DNA: TGTGCCAGCAGCCCCGGACAGGGTAAGCCGTTCTTC; CDR3: CASSPGQGKPFF
V: TRBV7-9; J: TRBJ1-4; size: -; D: -; DNA: TGTGCCAGCAGCGACGAGGGGGAAGGTGAAAAACTGTTTTTT; CDR3: CASSDEGEGEKLFF
V: TRBV5-6; J: TRBJ2-7; size: -; D: -; DNA: TGTGCCAGCAGCTTGGCAGGTCGGCTTACCGGCGAGCAGTACTTC; CDR3: CASSLAGRLTGEQYF
V: TRBV6-1; J: TRBJ1-2; size: -; D: TRBD1; DNA: TGTGCCAGCAGTACGCACAGGGGGCCAGGCTATGGCTACACCTTC; CDR3: CASSTHRGPGYGYTF
V: TRBV24-1; J: TRBJ2-3; size: -; D: -; DNA: TGTGCCACCAGTGCGCCCCCCGGGACTGAGGGGACAGATACGCAGTATTTT; CDR3: CATSAPPGTEGTDTQYF
V: TRBV12-3/TRBV12-4; J: TRBJ2-5; size: few; D: TRBD2; DNA: TGTGCCAGCAGTCTATACGGGGGGGCGCAAGAGACCCAGTACTTC; CDR3: CASSLYGGAQETQYF
V: TRBV19; J: TRBJ2-1; size: -; D: TRBD1; DNA: TGTGCCAGTAGTATAACCGGGACAGGGATATATGAGCAGTTCTTC; CDR3: CASSITGTGIYEQFF
V: TRBV5-1; J: TRBJ2-7; size: few; D: TRBD1; DNA: TGCGCCAGCAGCTTAGACAGGGGGCAGTCCTACGAGCAGTACTTC; CDR3: CASSLDRGQSYEQYF
V: TRBV4-1; J: TRBJ1-5; size: -; D: TRBD1; DNA: TGCGCCAGCGCCCCGCAGGGACAGGGGAGTCAGCCCCAGCATTTT; CDR3: CASAPQGQGSQPQHF
V: TRBV29-1; J: TRBJ2-1; size: few; D: -; DNA: TGCAGCGTTGAGCGTACGTGGGAAGAGCAGTTCTTC; CDR3: CSVERTWEEQFF
V: TRBV4-3; J: TRBJ2-3; size: few; D: -; DNA: TGCGCCAGCAGCCGATTGGGCTACACAGATACGCAGTATTTT; CDR3: CASSRLGYTDTQYF
V: TRBV7-6; J: TRBJ2-3; size: few; D: TRBD2; DNA: TGTGCCAGCAGCTTAGGCGGGGGGGGAGATACGCAGTATTTT; CDR3: CASSLGGGGDTQYF
V: TRBV12-3/TRBV12-4; J: TRBJ1-2; size: -; D: -; DNA: TGTGCCAGCGGACCTCCGGGAGGCTACACCTTC; CDR3: CASGPPGGYTF
V: TRBV20-1; J: TRBJ1-1; size: -; D: -; DNA: TGCAGTGCTAGAGATGTTGGTAGAGATGACACTGAAGCTTTCTTT; CDR3: CSARDVGRDDTEAFF